One and the same sample provided the 30 T cell receptor beta chains below, sequenced in a study of identical twins. Each CDR3 protein is one row after TCRdb ran MiXCR on the 5' RACE reads. The sample shows around 450,000 distinct CDR3 sequences, 14% of them seen only once. The same data also went into a second study, on yellow fever vaccine responses in identical twins.

The sample comprised CD4+ T cells sorted from blood. The receptors were sampled from a woman aged 18 to 35 in good health.

This chain links TRBV20-1 with TRBJ2-3; a weak D match, TRBD1 (5 bases). The CDR3 runs 13 residues. The germline V gene encodes CDR1 DFQATT and CDR2 SNEGSKA (reference sequence). V lost 6 bases and J lost 2, with 12 bases in between. The CDR3 here is CSAKTEFTDTQYF. CDR3 nucleotides: TGCAGTGCCAAGACAGAGTTCACAGATACGCAGTATTTT.

V is TRBV7-3 and J is TRBJ2-7; 9 bases map to TRBD1. V gave up 5 bases and J gave up 2 bases; unmatched junction bases: 7. The CDR3 consists of 15 residues. Germline assignment: CDR1 SGHTA and CDR2 FQGTGA. CDR3 loop: CASSIRDRATYEQYF. CDR3 nucleotide sequence: TGTGCCAGCAGCATCCGGGACAGGGCTACCTACGAGCAGTACTTC.

The CDR3 region has the DNA TGTGCCAGCAGCTTTGGGGTTTTGGGCAACGAGCAGTACTTC. It encodes CASSFGVLGNEQYF. V usage is TRBV6-1 and J usage is TRBJ2-7, with D uncertain. V was pared by 6 bases and J by 5 bases, with 17 bases between. Germline CDR1 MNHNS, CDR2 SASEGT. There are 14 residues in the CDR3.

Many counts were recorded for this clonotype. V usage is TRBV7-6 and J usage is TRBJ1-1, with D possibly matching TRBD1 (6 bases). Per germline, CDR1 SGHVS and CDR2 FNYEAQ. CDR3 length equals 13 residues. The V and J ends lost 5 bases and 5 bases respectively, with 12 bases between them. The CDR3 sequence is CASSQYRETEAFF. The CDR3 region has the DNA TGTGCCAGCAGCCAATACAGGGAGACTGAAGCTTTCTTT.

The rearrangement links TRBV18 to TRBJ2-1; 9 bases align to TRBD2. This CDR3 has 16 residues. V lost 3 bases, J lost 2 bases, and 5 bases stayed unmatched. Germline CDR1 KGHSH, CDR2 LQKENI. CDR3 sequence reads: CASSPQAGGPYNEQFF. Here the CDR3 DNA reads TGTGCCAGCTCACCCCAAGCGGGAGGCCCCTACAATGAGCAGTTCTTC.

This clonotype has more than one count but fewer than ten. The J gene is TRBJ2-3, the V gene TRBV6-1, with no clear D. Germline V CDR1 and CDR2: MNHNS, SASEGT. Deletions cut 6 bases from V and 6 bases from J, with 16 bases between. The CDR3 spans 14 residues. The CDR3 DNA sequence: TGTGCCAGCAGGGTACGACTTAATGGGGATACGCAGTATTTT. It encodes CASRVRLNGDTQYF.

This rearrangement joins TRBV12-3 or TRBV12-4 to TRBJ2-1; 8 bases match TRBD2. The trim removed 11 bases at V and 5 bases at J, leaving 8 bases unmatched. The CDR3 is made up of 13 amino acids. CDR3 nucleotides: TGTGCCGGCAAGGTAGCGGGAAACAATGAGCAGTTCTTC. This gives the protein CAGKVAGNNEQFF.

This clonotype came up a few times. This rearrangement joins TRBV4-3 to TRBJ2-3, with 8 nucleotides matching TRBD2. J was trimmed by 4 bases and V by 0 bases; bases with no gene match: 9. CDR1 is LGHNA, CDR2 YSLEER, per germline. The CDR3 consists of 17 residues. CDR3: CASSQDPSGSMADTQYF. CDR3 DNA sequence: TGCGCCAGCAGCCAAGACCCGAGCGGGAGCATGGCAGATACGCAGTATTTT.

This clonotype was seen a handful of times. The chain combines TRBV10-3 with TRBJ2-1; 12 positions match TRBD2. The germline V gene has CDR1 ENHRY and CDR2 SYGVKD. The CDR3 is 20 amino acids. Trimming cost V 2 bases and J 6 bases; bases outside gene matches: 17. This CDR3 is CAISEPYSSGGALGSNEQFF. CDR3 DNA sequence: TGTGCCATCAGTGAGCCGTACTCTAGCGGGGGGGCCCTGGGGAGCAATGAGCAGTTCTTC.

In this sample, this clonotype turned up a few times. V is TRBV5-1 and J is TRBJ2-1; 9 nucleotides agree with TRBD2. Germline values: CDR1 SGHRS, CDR2 YFSETQ. V lost 1 base, J lost 10 bases, and 6 bases stayed unmatched. CDR3 length: 14 amino acids. Here the CDR3 DNA reads TGCGCCAGCAGCTTGCGGACTAGCGAGAGCGAGCAGTTCTTC. It translates to CASSLRTSESEQFF.

The gene calls are TRBV28 and TRBJ2-2; 14 bases line up with TRBD2. V dropped 5 bases and J dropped 6; count of bases not matched to a gene: 5. Germline V gene sequence: CDR1 MDHEN, CDR2 SYDVKM. The CDR3 spans 16 residues. The CDR3, as DNA: TGTGCCAGCAGTCTCCAGACTAGCGGGGGGGCCGGGGAGCTGTTTTTT. It is translated as CASSLQTSGGAGELFF.

This clonotype has a count of ten or more. The chain has TRBV4-3 and TRBJ2-7; 7 nucleotides line up with TRBD1. The germline V gene has CDR1 LGHNA and CDR2 YSLEER. The CDR3 totals 15 residues. V lost 0 bases, J lost 4 bases, and 6 bases stayed unmatched. The CDR3 loop reads CASSQEGTALYEQYF. The CDR3 DNA sequence: TGCGCCAGCAGCCAAGAGGGGACAGCTTTATACGAGCAGTACTTC.

The rearrangement links TRBV7-2 to TRBJ2-3, with 7 bases fitting TRBD1. The CDR3 contains 17 residues. Germline loops: CDR1 SGHTA, CDR2 FQGNSA. J was trimmed by 4 bases and V by 5 bases; bases with no gene match: 15. The CDR3 region has the DNA TGTGCCAGCAGCCTTCGGCCAACCGGGACAGCCCCAGATACGCAGTATTTT. Its protein product is CASSLRPTGTAPDTQYF.

This clonotype appeared a few times. V gene TRBV12-3 or TRBV12-4 combines with J gene TRBJ2-1; tentatively, D is TRBD1 (5 bases). V dropped 6 bases and J dropped 4 bases, with 16 bases sitting between them. CDR3 size: 15 residues. This CDR3 is CASRGWGPQYNEQFF. The CDR3 DNA reads as TGTGCCAGCAGGGGGTGGGGCCCCCAGTACAATGAGCAGTTCTTC.

This clonotype was counted many times. V is TRBV7-8 and J is TRBJ2-2; 10 bases match TRBD1. The CDR3 runs to 17 residues. Losses at the gene ends were 1 base for V and 5 bases for J; bases not matched to a gene: 7. Germline assignment: CDR1 SGHVS and CDR2 FQNEAQ. CDR3 sequence reads: CASSLVAGTGVTGELFF. CDR3 DNA sequence: TGTGCCAGCAGCTTAGTTGCCGGGACAGGGGTTACCGGGGAGCTGTTTTTT.

CDR3 sequence reads: CASGGPWNEQYF. The CDR3 nucleotides read TGTGCCAGCGGTGGCCCTTGGAACGAGCAGTACTTC. The rearrangement uses TRBV12-3 or TRBV12-4 and TRBJ2-7; D is uncertain. The CDR3 is 12 residues long. The V end lost 8 bases, the J end lost 5 bases, and 13 bases lay between the germline ends.

The CDR3 reads CASHNLTGTEETQYF. The CDR3 region has the DNA TGTGCCAGCCATAATCTGACTGGGACTGAAGAGACCCAGTACTTC. This sequence joins TRBV21-1 and TRBJ2-5; no DNA check was done on the table's D call, TRBD2. TRBV21-1 is described as a pseudogene. This CDR3 has 15 residues.

There are many counts of this clonotype. V and J are TRBV29-1 and TRBJ1-1; the D is unclear. This CDR3 spans 10 amino acids. CDR1 SQVTM and CDR2 ANQGSEA come from the germline V gene. The CDR3 loop is CTIGNTEAFF. The CDR3 DNA reads as TGCACAATCGGGAACACTGAAGCTTTCTTT.

This clonotype has at least ten counts. The genes are TRBV15 and TRBJ2-2, with 10 bases identical to TRBD1. The CDR3 has 18 amino acids. Trimming removed 2 bases from V and 2 bases from J; junction bases left unmatched: 8. Germline loops: CDR1 LNHNV, CDR2 YYDKDF (reference sequence). The CDR3 protein is CATSRLRGTGANTGELFF. CDR3 nucleotides: TGTGCCACCAGCAGACTGCGGGGGACAGGGGCCAACACCGGGGAGCTGTTTTTT.

The gene calls are TRBV11-2 and TRBJ2-7; D perhaps matches TRBD2 (6 bases). CDR3 length: 13 amino acids. CDR1 is SGHAT, CDR2 FQNNGV, per germline. Trimming took 3 bases from V and 7 from J, leaving 13 bases between them. CDR3 bases: TGTGCCAGCAGCTTCCGGGACGCGGGGGAGCAGTACTTC. Amino acid sequence: CASSFRDAGEQYF.

This clonotype was seen ten or more times. The rearrangement links TRBV27 to TRBJ1-2; D gene uncertain. The CDR3 is made up of 13 amino acids. Germline CDR1 MNHEY, CDR2 SMNVEV (reference sequence). Trimming cost V 5 bases and J 2 bases, with 9 bases left between them. In nucleotides, the CDR3 is TGTGCCAGCAGTCCAGACGGAAACTATGGCTACACCTTC. Translating gives CASSPDGNYGYTF.

A few counts support this clonotype. The V call is TRBV28, the J call TRBJ2-5, with D unresolved. The CDR3 runs 11 residues. Germline assignment: CDR1 MDHEN and CDR2 SYDVKM. V lost 9 bases and J lost 3, with 8 bases in between. CDR3 nucleotide sequence: TGTGCCAGTCAGACAAAAGAGACCCAGTACTTC. Protein product: CASQTKETQYF.

This clonotype was detected ten times or more. The V call is TRBV18, the J call TRBJ2-5; D is undetermined. The CDR3 is made up of 11 amino acids. CDR1 is KGHSH and CDR2 is LQKENI in the germline V gene. V lost 8 bases and J lost 3, with 7 bases in between. The CDR3 nucleotides read TGTGCCAGCAGCCCCGAAGAGACCCAGTACTTC. Its translation: CASSPEETQYF.

This chain connects TRBV24-1 to TRBJ2-3; 7 bases align to TRBD1. Per the germline V gene, CDR1 is KGHDR and CDR2 is SFDVKD. V was clipped by 4 bases and J by 2 bases; unmatched bases: 8. The CDR3 length is 16 residues. CDR3 DNA sequence: TGTGCCACCAGTGACTCCGGGACAGCTGTCACAGATACGCAGTATTTT. Translation: CATSDSGTAVTDTQYF.

This clonotype was found a few times. The chain is built from TRBV11-1 and TRBJ2-1; D is possibly TRBD2 (5 bases). The length of the CDR3 is 18 residues. V lost 1 base to trimming and J lost 1 base, with 17 bases between them. Germline V CDR1 and CDR2: SGHAT, FQDESV (reference sequence). The CDR3 spells CASSLGLERPKSYNEQFF. The DNA of the CDR3 is TGTGCCAGCAGCTTAGGCCTTGAGCGGCCTAAATCCTACAATGAGCAGTTCTTC.

The chain links TRBV5-4 to TRBJ2-5; D is undetermined. CDR3 size: 15 residues. Per germline, CDR1 SGHNT and CDR2 YYREEE (reference sequence). V dropped 1 base and J dropped 5 bases, with 15 bases sitting between them. Here the CDR3 reads CASSLKAVTPETQYF. In DNA, the CDR3 is TGTGCCAGCAGCTTGAAGGCGGTGACCCCGGAGACCCAGTACTTC.

This clonotype was observed a handful of times. The CDR3 sequence: CASSLVGGPTGAFF. The CDR3 coding sequence is TGTGCCAGCAGCTTAGTGGGGGGCCCGACGGGGGCTTTCTTT. The chain couples TRBV11-2 to TRBJ1-1, with D perhaps TRBD1 (6 bases). The CDR3 runs to 14 residues. V was trimmed by 1 base and J by 11 bases, leaving 17 bases between them. Germline CDR1 SGHAT, CDR2 FQNNGV.

The V gene is TRBV12-3 or TRBV12-4, the J gene TRBJ2-3, with 8 bases aligning to TRBD2. The CDR3 is 14 amino acids. The V and J ends lost 5 bases and 3 bases, in that order; junction bases with no gene match: 4. In DNA form, the CDR3 reads TGTGCCAGCAGTGTTACTAGCGGAACAGATACGCAGTATTTT. Its protein product is CASSVTSGTDTQYF.

As concerns this clonotype: A much bigger clone sits one base away, suggesting this may be a read error. This sequence joins TRBV4-3 and TRBJ2-1; the D gene is possibly TRBD1 (6 bases). Germline V gene lookup returns CDR1 LGHNA and CDR2 YSLEER. This CDR3 comprises 18 residues. This CDR3 reads CASCQDLSRGPSYNEQFF. Written as DNA, the CDR3 is TGCGCCAGCTGCCAAGATCTGAGCAGGGGCCCCTCCTACAATGAGCAGTTCTTC.

V and J are TRBV4-2 and TRBJ2-1; TRBD1 agrees at 7 bases. In germline, CDR1 is LGHNA, CDR2 YNFKEQ. V trimming: 5 bases; J trimming: 4 bases; junction bases outside the gene matches: 11. There are 16 residues in the CDR3. CDR3 coding DNA: TGTGCCAGCAGCACTACAGGGGAGTCGGGATACAATGAGCAGTTCTTC. It codes for CASSTTGESGYNEQFF.